The next 20 T cell receptor beta chains were all read from a single sample in a study of CXCR3-negative and CXCR3-positive naive CD8 T cells. The study's findings and limits: Hydrophobicity of TRB CDR3s was greater in CXCR3-positive naive cells than in CXCR3-negative naive cells.

The antigens of these receptors remain unknown. UMI labels and 5' RACE were used to prepare the TRB cDNA libraries. Each CDR3 protein gets one entry in TCRdb, which reprocessed the 5' RACE reads and gives no DNA. Here the sample table reports 49,000 or so distinct CDR3 sequences. The sequencing input was naive CXCR3+ CD8+ T cells from blood. Subset in this sample: CD45RO-CCR7+CD27+CD95- naive CD8+ T cells expressing CXCR3 (TNR3+). The receptors shown here come from a human donor in good health. Some clones in this sample may be carry-over from other donors' samples.

V gene TRBV5-1 combines with J gene TRBJ2-7. The CDR3 is 14 amino acids. From germline, CDR1 is SGHRS and CDR2 YFSETQ. The CDR3 sequence: CASSLEQNPYEQYF.

The chain employs TRBV7-6 and TRBJ2-3; TCRdb's D call, TRBD2, is unchecked because there is no DNA. The CDR3 consists of 16 residues. The germline CDR1 and CDR2 sequences are SGHVS and FNYEAQ. The CDR3 reads CASSLYTSGNTDTQYF.

The V and J genes are TRBV12-3 or TRBV12-4 and TRBJ2-1; TCRdb designates TRBD2, a call that cannot be tested without DNA. This CDR3 has 14 residues. CDR3 amino acids: CASSVIAGGDEQFF.

The chain uses TRBV4-3 and TRBJ2-2. CDR3 length equals 15 residues. The germline V gene has CDR1 LGHNA and CDR2 YSLEER. CDR3 sequence reads: CASSQDGRASGELFF.

The rearrangement joins TRBV6-5 to TRBJ2-1. This CDR3 comprises 12 residues. Germline V lookup: CDR1 MNHEY, CDR2 SVGAGI. The CDR3 reads CASSTPDNEQFF.

The rearrangement joins TRBV21-1 to TRBJ2-3; TCRdb returns TRBD1, unconfirmable since there is no DNA. TRBV21-1 is recorded as a pseudogene. The length of the CDR3 is 15 residues. The CDR3 protein is CASSNVDRFTDTQYF.

The chain links TRBV6-5 to TRBJ2-7; lacking DNA, the TRBD1 call made by TCRdb goes unchecked. Germline-derived CDR1 and CDR2 are MNHEY and SVGAGI. This CDR3 is built from 14 residues. The CDR3 region is CASSERDTYYEQYF.

CDR3: CASSLGGTYNEQFF. This chain connects TRBV27 to TRBJ2-1. CDR3 size: 14 residues. The V gene's germline CDR1 is MNHEY and CDR2 SMNVEV (reference sequence).

The J gene is TRBJ2-7, the V gene TRBV5-1; no DNA is available, so the TRBD1 call from TCRdb remains unchecked. The CDR3 spans 14 residues. Per the germline V gene, CDR1 is SGHRS and CDR2 is YFSETQ. The CDR3: CASSLGLPLDEQYF.

The chain links TRBV4-3 to TRBJ2-3; the D gene TCRdb calls, TRBD1, cannot be checked with no DNA. The CDR3 is made up of 15 amino acids. Looked up from germline, CDR1 is LGHNA and CDR2 is YSLEER. The CDR3 sequence is CASSQYRGSTDTQYF.

The chain combines TRBV7-9 with TRBJ2-3; the TCRdb call, TRBD2, lacks DNA for checking. The CDR3 runs to 15 residues. Germline-derived CDR1 and CDR2 are SEHNR and FQNEAQ (reference sequence). The CDR3 is CASSLAAAAGDTQYF.

The chain carries TRBV5-4 and TRBJ1-2; TCRdb gives TRBD1 as the D gene, but with no DNA this cannot be confirmed. Looked up from germline, CDR1 is SGHNT and CDR2 is YYREEE (reference sequence). The CDR3 contains 16 residues. This CDR3 reads CASSEIDRGGTYGYTF.

The chain recombines TRBV28 with TRBJ1-4. From germline, CDR1 is MDHEN and CDR2 SYDVKM. CDR3 size: 14 residues. Here the CDR3 reads CASSFFLGDEKLFF.

V usage is TRBV12-3 or TRBV12-4 and J usage is TRBJ1-5; TCRdb names TRBD1, which stays unverified in the absence of DNA. The CDR3 totals 14 residues. This CDR3 reads CASTQTGGVQPQHF.

The chain carries TRBV28 and TRBJ2-3; without DNA, the TCRdb call of TRBD2 cannot be checked. This CDR3 contains 18 residues. Germline CDR1 is MDHEN and CDR2 is SYDVKM. The CDR3 here is CASSLIRQLAGSTDTQYF.

V gene TRBV12-3 or TRBV12-4 combines with J gene TRBJ2-7; no DNA is available, so the TRBD1 call from TCRdb remains unchecked. This CDR3 has 13 residues. This chain's CDR3 is CASSWTGRYEQYF.

The rearrangement uses TRBV6-2 or TRBV6-3 and TRBJ2-5; without DNA, the TCRdb call of TRBD2 cannot be checked. The CDR3 totals 14 residues. Germline lookup yields CDR1 MNHEY and CDR2 SVGEGT. The CDR3 spells CASSYGGLGETQYF.

V and J are TRBV7-3 and TRBJ1-1; the D call from TCRdb, TRBD1, cannot be confirmed without DNA. The CDR3 loop spans 15 amino acids. Germline V CDR1 and CDR2: SGHTA, FQGTGA. CDR3 region: CASSLSQGGETEAFF.

The chain is built from TRBV20-1 and TRBJ1-2. CDR1 and CDR2 (germline): DFQATT, SNEGSKA (reference sequence). This CDR3 comprises 16 residues. CDR3 protein: CSARDLGISENYGYTF.

This rearrangement joins TRBV4-3 to TRBJ1-2. Germline V lookup: CDR1 LGHNA, CDR2 YSLEER. This CDR3 region has 12 residues. This CDR3 reads CASSLGTGGYTF.